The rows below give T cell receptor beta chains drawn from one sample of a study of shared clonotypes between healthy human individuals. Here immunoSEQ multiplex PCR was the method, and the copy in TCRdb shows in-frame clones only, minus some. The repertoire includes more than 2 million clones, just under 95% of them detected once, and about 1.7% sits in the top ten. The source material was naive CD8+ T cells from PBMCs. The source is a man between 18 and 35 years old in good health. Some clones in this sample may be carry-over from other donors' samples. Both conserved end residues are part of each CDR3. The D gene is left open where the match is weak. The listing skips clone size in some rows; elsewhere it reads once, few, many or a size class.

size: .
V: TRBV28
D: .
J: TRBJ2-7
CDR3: CASSSPPKGPPYEQYF
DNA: TGTGCCAGCAGTTCACCTCCAAAGGGGCCCCCCTACGAGCAGTACTTC

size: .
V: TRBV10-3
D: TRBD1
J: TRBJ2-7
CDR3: CAIRTGDSYEQYF
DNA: TGTGCCATCAGGACAGGGGATAGCTACGAGCAGTACTTC

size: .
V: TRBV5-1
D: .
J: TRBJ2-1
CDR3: CASTDRLGVLLGQFF
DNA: TGCGCCAGCACTGACAGACTGGGCGTGCTTCTGGGGCAGTTCTTC

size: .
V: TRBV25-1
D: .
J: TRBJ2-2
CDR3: CASSKDRVTGELFF
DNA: TGTGCCAGCAGTAAGGACCGCGTCACCGGGGAGCTGTTTTTT

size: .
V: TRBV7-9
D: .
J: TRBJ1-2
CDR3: CASSFPQGGNNYGYTF
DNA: TGTGCCAGCAGCTTCCCCCAGGGCGGAAACAACTATGGCTACACCTTC

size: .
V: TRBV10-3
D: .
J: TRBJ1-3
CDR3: CAISETLTGHGNTIYF
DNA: TGTGCCATCAGTGAGACCCTAACAGGGCACGGAAACACCATATATTTT

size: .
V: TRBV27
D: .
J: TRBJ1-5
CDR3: CASSLGGAGQPQHF
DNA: TGTGCCAGCAGTTTAGGGGGGGCCGGGCAGCCCCAGCATTTT

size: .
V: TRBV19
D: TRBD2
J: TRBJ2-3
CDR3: CASSGPGLAETDTQYF
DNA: TGTGCCAGTAGCGGGCCTGGGCTAGCGGAGACAGATACGCAGTATTTT

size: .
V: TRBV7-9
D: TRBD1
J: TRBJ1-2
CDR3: CASSPPDRALYGYTF
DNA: TGTGCCAGCAGCCCCCCGGACAGGGCCCTCTATGGCTACACCTTC

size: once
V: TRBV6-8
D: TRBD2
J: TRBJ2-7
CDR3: CASNLSGRASYEQYF
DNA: TGTGCCAGCAACCTTAGCGGGAGGGCATCCTACGAGCAGTACTTC

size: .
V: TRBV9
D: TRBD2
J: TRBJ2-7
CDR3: CASSASSGTYEQYF
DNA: TGTGCCAGCAGCGCCTCTAGCGGAACCTACGAGCAGTACTTC

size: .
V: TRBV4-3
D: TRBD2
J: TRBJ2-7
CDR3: CASSQHIRLADSYEQYF
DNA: TGCGCCAGCAGCCAGCACATCCGACTAGCGGACTCCTACGAGCAGTACTTC

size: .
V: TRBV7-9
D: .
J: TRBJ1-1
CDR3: CASSPAGTREAFF
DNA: TGTGCCAGCAGCCCCGCCGGGACCCGAGAGGCTTTCTTT

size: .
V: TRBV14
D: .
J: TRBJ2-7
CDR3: CASSQDLSYEQYF
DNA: TGTGCCAGCAGCCAAGACTTATCCTACGAGCAGTACTTC

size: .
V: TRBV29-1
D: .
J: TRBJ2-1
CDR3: CSAPGVGYEQFF
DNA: TGCAGCGCTCCAGGAGTTGGGTATGAGCAGTTCTTC

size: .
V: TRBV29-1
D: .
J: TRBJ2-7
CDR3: CSVAQQTSSYEQYF
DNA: TGCAGCGTAGCCCAACAGACGTCCTCCTACGAGCAGTACTTC

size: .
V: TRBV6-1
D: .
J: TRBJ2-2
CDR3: CASSEVGSGELFF
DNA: TGTGCCAGCAGTGAAGTCGGGTCCGGGGAGCTGTTTTTT

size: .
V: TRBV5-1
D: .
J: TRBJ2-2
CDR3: CASSFGFRADTGELFF
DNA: TGCGCCAGCAGCTTTGGGTTCAGGGCAGATACCGGGGAGCTGTTTTTT

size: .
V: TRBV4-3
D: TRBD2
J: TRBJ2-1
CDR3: CASSQGRGGEMTGGSYNEQFF
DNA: TGCGCCAGCAGCCAAGGACGCGGGGGCGAAATGACGGGAGGGTCCTACAATGAGCAGTTCTTC

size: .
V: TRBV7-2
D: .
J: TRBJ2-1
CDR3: CASSLVQRTLDEQFF
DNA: TGTGCCAGCAGCTTAGTTCAGAGAACTTTAGATGAGCAGTTCTTC

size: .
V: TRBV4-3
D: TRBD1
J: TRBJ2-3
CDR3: CASSQPTGGAMTDTQYF
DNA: TGCGCCAGCAGCCAACCAACAGGGGGCGCGATGACAGATACGCAGTATTTT

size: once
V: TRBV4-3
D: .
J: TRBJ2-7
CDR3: CASSQDRDYEQYF
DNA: TGCGCCAGCAGCCAAGATAGGGATTACGAGCAGTACTTC

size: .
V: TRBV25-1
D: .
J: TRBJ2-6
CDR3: CASSESGANVLTF
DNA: TGTGCCAGCAGTGAGTCTGGGGCCAACGTCCTGACTTTC